The 2 T cell receptor beta chains below all came from one sample that was sequenced in a study of control samples from healthy donors and cancer patients. Repertoires were generated with immunoSEQ multiplex PCR, while TCRdb's copy carries only in-frame clones and drops some. The sample lists fewer than 95,000 clones, 85% to 90% occurring once. The sequenced material came from blood. The receptor set was obtained from a woman aged 50 to 60 in good health.

The table lists this clone with a count of one. The chain links TRBV11-3 to TRBJ2-7; tentatively, D is TRBD2 (6 bases). CDR3 length: 14 residues. Trimming took off 4 bases at V and 4 bases at J, with 14 bases between the two ends. The germline gives CDR1 SGHNT, CDR2 YENEEA. CDR3 residues: CASSSPGGKYEQYF. The CDR3 DNA follows: TGTGCCAGCAGCTCGCCTGGGGGGAAATACGAGCAGTACTTC.

The genes are TRBV19 and TRBJ1-5; D not resolved. The CDR3 has 15 amino acids. Germline CDR1 and CDR2: LNHDA and SQIVND (reference sequence). Trimming took off 6 bases at V and 3 bases at J, with 15 bases between the two ends. The CDR3 bases are TGTGCCAGTAGGGATAGTCCGCTTAACAATCAGCCCCAGCATTTT. Its protein is CASRDSPLNNQPQHF.